Below, 32 T cell receptor beta chains from the same sample are listed, as sequenced in a study of blood T cell repertoires in COVID-19. Here immunoSEQ multiplex PCR was the method, and the copy in TCRdb shows in-frame clones only, minus some. The sample contains about 150,000 clones, around 84% of which appear only once. Sequencing input: peripheral blood. These receptors originate from an older man with acute or convalescent COVID-19.

The chain is built from TRBV5-4 and TRBJ2-3, with 12 bases lining up with TRBD2. CDR3 size: 18 residues. Germline V gene lookup returns CDR1 SGHNT and CDR2 YYREEE (reference sequence). The V segment lost 4 bases and the J segment 1 base; nucleotides outside the gene matches: 10. CDR3 nucleotides: TGTGCCAGCAGCCAAAGACTAGCGGGGGTCCTGGGCACAGATACGCAGTATTTT. This gives the protein CASSQRLAGVLGTDTQYF.

This clone was found once. This chain uses TRBV6-5 with TRBJ1-5, with D unclear. Between the trimmed V and J ends, which lost 2 bases and 3 bases, there was a span of 8 bases. CDR1 and CDR2 (germline): MNHEY, SVGAGI. The CDR3 is made up of 14 amino acids. CDR3 amino acids: CASSYDGLNQPQHF. The CDR3 DNA sequence: TGTGCCAGCAGTTACGACGGACTCAATCAGCCCCAGCATTTT.

V is TRBV27 and J is TRBJ2-7, with D perhaps TRBD2 (6 bases). Per the germline V gene, CDR1 is MNHEY and CDR2 is SMNVEV (reference sequence). V lost 8 bases to trimming and J lost 4 bases, with 21 bases between them. The CDR3 length is 15 residues. The CDR3 sequence is CASPSPDGLPYEQYV. As DNA, the CDR3 is TGTGCCAGCCCATCCCCGGACGGACTACCTTACGAGCAGTACGTC.

A single count supports this clone. The J gene is TRBJ2-3, the V gene TRBV18; D may be TRBD1 (5 bases). V was clipped by 0 bases and J by 8 bases, with 15 bases between them. The CDR3 covers 15 residues. Germline V lookup: CDR1 KGHSH, CDR2 LQKENI. CDR3 bases: TGTGCCAGCTCACCACCACCCCTTCAGCAGGGTACGCAGTATTTT. Residues: CASSPPPLQQGTQYF.

This clone appeared once. The chain employs TRBV5-4 and TRBJ1-2; D ambiguous. Trimming pared 2 bases from V and 5 bases from J, leaving 10 bases between. The CDR3 runs to 13 residues. Germline V CDR1 and CDR2: SGHNT, YYREEE (reference sequence). CDR3 residues: CASSLQNQYGYTF. In DNA, the CDR3 is TGTGCCAGCAGCTTACAGAATCAGTATGGCTACACCTTC.

This chain uses TRBV9 with TRBJ1-1; the match to TRBD1 covers 7 bases. Germline V gene data show CDR1 as SGDLS and CDR2 as YYNGEE. This CDR3 contains 15 residues. Trimming took 4 bases from V and 11 from J; bases not matched to a gene: 17. The CDR3 here is CASSPRQGGIVTAFF. The CDR3 bases are TGTGCCAGCAGCCCCCGACAGGGTGGAATCGTAACGGCTTTCTTT. Based on the CDR3 plus reference TRBV9 and TRBJ1-1, the full variable domain is DSGVTQTPKHLITATGQRVTLRCSPRSGDLSVYWYQQSLDQGLQFLIQYYNGEERAKGNILERFSAQQFPDLHSELNLSSLELGDSALYFCASSPRQGGIVTAFFGQGTRLTVV.

The chain joins TRBV29-1 to TRBJ1-1; TRBD1 matches at 7 bases. CDR1 and CDR2 (germline): SQVTM, ANQGSEA. Trimming took 4 bases from V and 0 from J; bases not matched to a gene: 5. The CDR3 contains 14 residues. In DNA form, the CDR3 reads TGCAGCGTTGCCCGGGACAGCATGAACACTGAAGCTTTCTTT. As protein: CSVARDSMNTEAFF.

J is TRBJ2-3 and V is TRBV24-1; 8 bases agree with TRBD2. V was clipped by 4 bases and J by 3 bases; unmatched bases: 8. The germline V gene has CDR1 KGHDR and CDR2 SFDVKD. The CDR3 consists of 16 residues. The CDR3 loop reads CATSEAGGGRTDTQYF. The CDR3 DNA is TGTGCCACCAGTGAGGCCGGGGGGGGTCGGACAGATACGCAGTATTTT.

The chain has TRBV6-2 or TRBV6-3 and TRBJ2-7, with 13 bases aligning to TRBD2. V gave up 6 bases and J gave up 2 bases; unmatched junction bases: 4. The CDR3 totals 15 residues. CDR1 and CDR2 from the germline V gene are MNHEY and SVGEGT. The DNA of the CDR3 is TGTGCCAGCAGCCGACTAGCGGGGGGCACCTACGAGCAGTACTTC. This translates into CASSRLAGGTYEQYF.

The chain is built from TRBV19 and TRBJ1-2; 8 nucleotides match TRBD1. Germline CDR1 reads LNHDA; CDR2 reads SQIVND (reference sequence). V was pared by 2 bases and J by 4 bases, with 12 bases of the junction left unmatched. This CDR3 is built from 17 residues. In DNA form, the CDR3 reads TGTGCCAGTAGTATATTCCTCGGGACAGGTATCCCCTATGGCTACACCTTC. It yields the protein CASSIFLGTGIPYGYTF.

J is TRBJ1-1 and V is TRBV12-3 or TRBV12-4; 7 nucleotides line up with TRBD1. The ends lost 3 bases at V and 6 bases at J; junction bases unmatched: 4. There are 13 residues in the CDR3. The CDR3 is CASSFQGGAEAFF. The CDR3 DNA reads TGTGCCAGCAGTTTCCAGGGGGGTGCTGAAGCTTTCTTT.

V gene TRBV5-1 combines with J gene TRBJ1-1; no clear D. The germline V and J ends were trimmed by 0 bases and 0 bases, with 15 bases remaining between them. This CDR3 is built from 17 residues. Germline V gene data show CDR1 as SGHRS and CDR2 as YFSETQ. The CDR3 loop reads CASSLAMEGNMNTEAFF. CDR3 coding DNA: TGCGCCAGCAGCTTGGCCATGGAGGGTAATATGAACACTGAAGCTTTCTTT.

This sequence joins TRBV5-1 and TRBJ2-1; TRBD1 matches 7 bases. The V gene's germline CDR1 is SGHRS and CDR2 YFSETQ. The length of the CDR3 is 14 residues. The V and J ends lost 4 bases and 2 bases, in that order; junction bases with no gene match: 3. The CDR3 loop reads CASSPGQTYNEQFF. The CDR3 nucleotides are TGCGCCAGCAGCCCGGGACAGACCTACAATGAGCAGTTCTTC.

The chain couples TRBV10-3 to TRBJ2-5, with D maybe TRBD2 (6 bases). The CDR3 has 13 amino acids. Trimming took off 6 bases at V and 1 base at J, with 9 bases between the two ends. Germline CDR1 is ENHRY and CDR2 is SYGVKD. The CDR3 coding sequence is TGTGCCATCAGGGGGACTGCCCAAGAGACCCAGTACTTC. Its translation: CAIRGTAQETQYF.

This sequence joins TRBV18 and TRBJ2-1; 10 bases line up with TRBD1. CDR1 and CDR2 (germline): KGHSH, LQKENI. The CDR3 is made up of 16 amino acids. The junction had 11 bases not matched to a gene; V was cut back by 5 bases and J by 7 bases. CDR3 in DNA: TGTGCCAGCTCATTGATCCCGGGACAGGGGAGGAATGAGCAGTTCTTC. It translates to CASSLIPGQGRNEQFF.

The rearrangement joins TRBV21-1 to TRBJ2-7; no check of the table's D call, TRBD1, against the DNA was made. TRBV21-1 is labeled a pseudogene. The length of the CDR3 is 10 residues. CDR3 region: CAARSGEQYV. The CDR3 nucleotides read TGTGCCGCGAGATCAGGGGAGCAGTACGTC.

The CDR3 bases are TGTGCCAGCAGCGACCGACAGGGGGCCAACAATGAGCAGTTCTTC. Protein product: CASSDRQGANNEQFF. V is TRBV6-5 and J is TRBJ2-1, with 10 bases matching TRBD1. V gave up 6 bases and J gave up 5 bases; unmatched junction bases: 7. CDR3 length equals 15 residues. Per the germline V gene, CDR1 is MNHEY and CDR2 is SVGAGI.

The chain uses TRBV6-2 or TRBV6-3 and TRBJ1-1, with TRBD1 as a possible D gene (6 bases). The CDR3 has 11 residues. The ends were cut back, 5 bases at V and 7 bases at J, with 8 bases in the middle. Germline V lookup: CDR1 MNHEY, CDR2 SVGEGT. The chain's CDR3 is CASSQQGEAFF. The CDR3 coding sequence is TGTGCCAGCAGTCAACAGGGTGAAGCTTTCTTT.

This sequence joins TRBV11-3 and TRBJ1-1; D may be TRBD1 (6 bases). Trimming took off 2 bases at V and 10 bases at J, with 14 bases between the two ends. Germline-derived CDR1 and CDR2 are SGHNT and YENEEA. The CDR3 is made up of 13 amino acids. For the CDR3, the DNA is TGTGCCAGCAGCTTACACGCAGGGGTCGGAGCTTTCTTT. It specifies CASSLHAGVGAFF.

This chain connects TRBV6-5 to TRBJ2-2, with 7 nucleotides matching TRBD2. Germline CDR1 reads MNHEY; CDR2 reads SVGAGI. V gave up 9 bases and J gave up 3 bases; unmatched junction bases: 10. The CDR3 contains 15 residues. The CDR3 sequence: CASSGRGSYTGELFF. CDR3 in DNA: TGTGCCAGTAGCGGGCGGGGGTCTTACACCGGGGAGCTGTTTTTT.

The genes are TRBV5-1 and TRBJ2-1; 12 bases map to TRBD2. CDR3 size: 16 residues. J gave up 3 bases and V 4 bases, and 5 bases lay outside the gene matches. CDR1 SGHRS and CDR2 YFSETQ come from the germline V gene. CDR3 sequence: CASSPGLAGIYNEQFF. Written as DNA, the CDR3 is TGCGCCAGCAGCCCGGGACTAGCGGGTATCTACAATGAGCAGTTCTTC.

The chain links TRBV10-3 to TRBJ1-2; 7 nucleotides line up with TRBD1. The CDR3 has 14 residues. After removal of 3 bases from V and 6 bases from J, the junction contained 7 bases not matched to a gene. CDR1 is ENHRY, CDR2 SYGVKD, per germline. In nucleotides, the CDR3 is TGTGCCATCAGTGAACAGGGGACGAGGGATGGCTACACCTTC. Encoded protein: CAISEQGTRDGYTF.

V is TRBV13 and J is TRBJ2-3; 11 bases map to TRBD2. The CDR3 sequence is 16 residues long. CDR1 is PRHDT and CDR2 is FYEKMQ in the germline V gene (reference sequence). Unmatched junction bases numbered 5, after V lost 2 bases and J lost 4 bases. The CDR3 DNA sequence: TGTGCCAGCAGCTTACTTAGCGGGGGGGCCGCAGATACGCAGTATTTT. It codes for CASSLLSGGAADTQYF.

The gene calls are TRBV6-5 and TRBJ2-7; TRBD2 might be the D (5 bases). V lost 5 bases, J lost 2 bases, and 16 bases lay in between. Germline values: CDR1 MNHEY, CDR2 SVGAGI. The CDR3 consists of 15 residues. CDR3 sequence reads: CASSPGVLVAYEQYF. CDR3 DNA sequence: TGTGCCAGCAGTCCCGGGGTTCTAGTCGCCTACGAGCAGTACTTC.

The chain carries TRBV28 and TRBJ1-2; 9 nucleotides align to TRBD1. Germline CDR1 MDHEN, CDR2 SYDVKM. V trimming: 6 bases; J trimming: 4 bases; junction bases outside the gene matches: 9. The CDR3 has 15 amino acids. The CDR3 DNA follows: TGTGCCAGCAGAGCAACAGGGGGCAGAAGCTATGGCTACACCTTC. Its translation: CASRATGGRSYGYTF.

The chain carries TRBV6-5 and TRBJ2-5; tentative D call: TRBD2 (6 bases). Germline V gene data show CDR1 as MNHEY and CDR2 as SVGAGI. The CDR3 totals 14 residues. V shed 2 bases and J shed 7 bases, with 14 bases lying between them. CDR3 protein: CASSYGGSIGTQYF. The CDR3 DNA is TGTGCCAGCAGTTACGGGGGGTCTATAGGGACCCAGTACTTC.

This chain links TRBV6-6 with TRBJ2-7; a possible D gene is TRBD2 (5 bases). With 2 bases removed from V and 5 bases from J, the gap between germline ends came to 16 bases. This CDR3 is built from 15 residues. Germline assignment: CDR1 MNHNY and CDR2 SVGAGI (reference sequence). The CDR3 protein is CASSYLSYRDDEQYV. In DNA, the CDR3 is TGTGCCAGCAGTTACCTCTCCTACCGGGATGACGAGCAGTACGTC.

The chain recombines TRBV6-5 with TRBJ1-4; 10 nucleotides match TRBD1. The CDR3 has 15 amino acids. The J segment lost 3 bases and the V segment lost 8 bases, leaving 6 bases of the junction unmatched. Germline CDR1 and CDR2: MNHEY and SVGAGI. The CDR3 loop is CASRVGQGANEKLFF. CDR3 nucleotides: TGTGCCAGCCGGGTCGGACAGGGGGCTAATGAAAAACTGTTTTTT.

This clone occurred once. V gene TRBV5-6 combines with J gene TRBJ2-1; maybe TRBD2 (6 bases). The CDR3 length is 17 residues. Germline loops: CDR1 SGHDT, CDR2 YYEEEE. V lost 0 bases to trimming and J lost 6 bases, with 19 bases between them. CDR3 in DNA: TGTGCCAGCAGCTTGGGAGGGTACGGCGGAGGGAGCAATGAGCAGTTCTTC. Amino acids: CASSLGGYGGGSNEQFF.

This chain uses TRBV28 with TRBJ2-5; D unclear. The ends were cut back, 3 bases at V and 6 bases at J, with 2 bases in the middle. This CDR3 contains 10 residues. Germline loops: CDR1 MDHEN, CDR2 SYDVKM. The CDR3 sequence: CASSFKTQYF. CDR3 nucleotides: TGTGCCAGCAGTTTTAAGACCCAGTACTTC.

Comment on this clone: This specimen includes other DNA sequences encoding the same CDR3. This chain links TRBV12-3 or TRBV12-4 with TRBJ1-5; perhaps TRBD1 as D (5 bases). The CDR3 spans 13 residues. The germline V and J ends were trimmed by 5 bases and 4 bases, with 9 bases remaining between them. The CDR3 spells CASSLNRNQPQHF. The CDR3 DNA follows: TGTGCCAGCAGTCTCAACAGGAATCAGCCCCAGCATTTT.

This clone was observed at least ten times. The V gene is TRBV6-5, the J gene TRBJ1-3; D is unclear. The CDR3 extends over 16 amino acids. Germline V gene lookup returns CDR1 MNHEY and CDR2 SVGAGI. Trimming removed 2 bases from V and 0 bases from J, with 11 bases in between. The CDR3 DNA reads TGTGCCAGCAGTTACGGCAGGCAGCCCTCTGGAAACACCATATATTTT. Its translation is CASSYGRQPSGNTIYF.